This T cell receptor beta chain was identified in a study of response to subunit inactivated influenza vaccine. Study-wide findings and caveats: There was a suggestion from the authors that each seasonal influenza vaccination recruits few new T cells.

This clonotype turned up a few times. Its specificity is unknown. TCRdb reprocessed the RT-PCR reads with MiXCR, giving one entry per CDR3 protein. The table lists approximately 700,000 distinct CDR3 sequences, more than 11% of them singletons. This receptor was taken from a man aged 45 to 65 who received an inactivated influenza vaccine. The material sequenced was PBMCs from blood, taken 14 to 15 days before vaccination.

The CDR3 bases are TGTGCCAGCAGCGTAGCTGGGGGAGGGCTTCTTTACTCCTACAATGAGCAGTTCTTC. This encodes CASSVAGGGLLYSYNEQFF. The J gene is TRBJ2-1, the V gene TRBV9, with 7 bases fitting TRBD2. Germline V gene lookup returns CDR1 SGDLS and CDR2 YYNGEE. Trimming took 0 bases from V and 0 from J; bases not matched to a gene: 12. The CDR3 contains 19 residues. Combining the CDR3 with reference TRBV9 and TRBJ2-1 gives the whole variable domain DSGVTQTPKHLITATGQRVTLRCSPRSGDLSVYWYQQSLDQGLQFLIQYYNGEERAKGNILERFSAQQFPDLHSELNLSSLELGDSALYFCASSVAGGGLLYSYNEQFFGPGTRLTVL.